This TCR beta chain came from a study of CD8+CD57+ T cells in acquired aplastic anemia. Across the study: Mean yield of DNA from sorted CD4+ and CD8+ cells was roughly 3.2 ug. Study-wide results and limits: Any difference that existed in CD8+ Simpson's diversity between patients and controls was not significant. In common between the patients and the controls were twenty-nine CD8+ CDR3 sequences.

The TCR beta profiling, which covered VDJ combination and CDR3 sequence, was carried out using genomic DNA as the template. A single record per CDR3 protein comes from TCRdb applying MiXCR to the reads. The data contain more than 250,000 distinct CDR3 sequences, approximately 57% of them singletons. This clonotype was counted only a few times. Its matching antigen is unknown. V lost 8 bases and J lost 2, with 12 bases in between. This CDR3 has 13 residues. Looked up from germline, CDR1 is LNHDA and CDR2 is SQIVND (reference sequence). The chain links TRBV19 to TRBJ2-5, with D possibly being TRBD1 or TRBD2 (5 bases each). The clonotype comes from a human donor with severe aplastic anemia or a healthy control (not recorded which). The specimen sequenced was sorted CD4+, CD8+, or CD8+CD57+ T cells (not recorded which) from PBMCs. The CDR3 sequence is CASGGAEQETQYF. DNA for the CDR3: TGTGCCAGTGGGGGAGCAGAGCAAGAGACCCAGTACTTC.